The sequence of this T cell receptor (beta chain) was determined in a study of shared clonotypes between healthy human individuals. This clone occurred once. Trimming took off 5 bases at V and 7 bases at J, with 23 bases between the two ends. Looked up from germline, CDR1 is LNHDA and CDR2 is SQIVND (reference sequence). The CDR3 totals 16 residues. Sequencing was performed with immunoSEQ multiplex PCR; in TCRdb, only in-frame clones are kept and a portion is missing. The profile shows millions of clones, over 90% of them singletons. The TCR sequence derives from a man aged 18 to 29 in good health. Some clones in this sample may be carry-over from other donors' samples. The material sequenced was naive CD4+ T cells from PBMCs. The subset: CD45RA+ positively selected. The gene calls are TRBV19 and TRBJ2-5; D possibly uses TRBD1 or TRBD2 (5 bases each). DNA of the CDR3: TGTGCCAGTAGTCCTTCGACAACTCCCTCAGGGAGGACCCAGTACTTC. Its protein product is CASSPSTTPSGRTQYF.